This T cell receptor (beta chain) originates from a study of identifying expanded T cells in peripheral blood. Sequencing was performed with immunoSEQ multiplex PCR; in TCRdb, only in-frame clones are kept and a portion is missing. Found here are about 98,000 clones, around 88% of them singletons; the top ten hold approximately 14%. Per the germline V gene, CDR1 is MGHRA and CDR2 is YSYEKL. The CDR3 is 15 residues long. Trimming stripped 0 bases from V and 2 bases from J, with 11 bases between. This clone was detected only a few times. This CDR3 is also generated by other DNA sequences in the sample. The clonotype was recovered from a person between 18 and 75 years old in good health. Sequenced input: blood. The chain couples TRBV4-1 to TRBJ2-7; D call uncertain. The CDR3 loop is CASSQERLPTYEQYF. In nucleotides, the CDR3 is TGCGCCAGCAGCCAAGAACGGCTACCTACCTACGAGCAGTACTTC.